This TCR beta chain appears in the sequencing data of a study of cytomegalovirus exposure and HLA in healthy donors. The CDR3 is made up of 14 amino acids. V lost 6 bases, J lost 1 base, and 5 bases stayed unmatched. In germline, CDR1 is MNHNY, CDR2 SVGAGI (reference sequence). This clone was detected a few times. The PCR used 60 Vbeta and 13 Jbeta primers. TCRdb's table, derived via immunoSEQ multiplex PCR, lists solely in-frame clones and lacks some. The top ten hold approximately 6.5% of the sample, which has hundreds of thousands of clones, about 81% seen once. Sequencing input: PBMCs. V usage is TRBV6-6 and J usage is TRBJ1-1; TRBD1 matches at 7 bases. This TCR came from a man aged 40-49 years in good health and CMV-seropositive. CDR3 residues: CASREGARNTEAFF. Here the CDR3 DNA reads TGTGCCAGCAGGGAGGGGGCGCGGAACACTGAAGCTTTCTTT.